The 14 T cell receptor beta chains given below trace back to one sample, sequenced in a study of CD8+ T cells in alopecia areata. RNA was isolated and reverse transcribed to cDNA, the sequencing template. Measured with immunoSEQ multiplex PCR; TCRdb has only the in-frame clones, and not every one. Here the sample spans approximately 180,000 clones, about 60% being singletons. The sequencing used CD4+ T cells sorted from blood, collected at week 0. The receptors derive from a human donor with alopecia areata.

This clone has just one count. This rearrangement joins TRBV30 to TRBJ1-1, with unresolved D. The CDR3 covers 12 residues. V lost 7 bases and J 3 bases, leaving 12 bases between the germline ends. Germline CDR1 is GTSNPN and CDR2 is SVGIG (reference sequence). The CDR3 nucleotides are TGTGCCTACTCACAGCGGGACACTGAAGCTTTCTTT. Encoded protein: CAYSQRDTEAFF.

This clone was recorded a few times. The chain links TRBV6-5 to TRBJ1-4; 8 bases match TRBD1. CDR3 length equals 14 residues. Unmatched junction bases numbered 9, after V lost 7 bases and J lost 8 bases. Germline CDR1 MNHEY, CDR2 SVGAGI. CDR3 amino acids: CASIAGGTDEKLFF. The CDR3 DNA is TGTGCCAGCATTGCAGGGGGCACGGACGAAAAACTGTTTTTT.

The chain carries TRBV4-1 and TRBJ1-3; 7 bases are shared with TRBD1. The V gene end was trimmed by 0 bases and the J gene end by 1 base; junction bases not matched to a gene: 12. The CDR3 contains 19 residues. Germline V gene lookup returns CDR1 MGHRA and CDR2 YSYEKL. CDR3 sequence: CASSQEGLRDSTSGNTIYF. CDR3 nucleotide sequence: TGCGCCAGCAGCCAAGAAGGCCTTCGGGACAGCACTTCTGGAAACACCATATATTTT.

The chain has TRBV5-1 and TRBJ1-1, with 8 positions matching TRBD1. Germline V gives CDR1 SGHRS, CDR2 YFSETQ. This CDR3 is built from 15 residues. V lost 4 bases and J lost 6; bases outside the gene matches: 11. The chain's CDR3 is CASSGARTGIAEAFF. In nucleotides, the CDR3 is TGCGCCAGCAGCGGAGCCAGGACAGGGATCGCTGAAGCTTTCTTT. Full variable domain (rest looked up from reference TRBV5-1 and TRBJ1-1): KAGVTQTPRYLIKTRGQQVTLSCSPISGHRSVSWYQQTPGQGLQFLFEYFSETQRNKGNFPGRFSGRQFSNSRSEMNVSTLELGDSALYLCASSGARTGIAEAFFGQGTRLTVV.

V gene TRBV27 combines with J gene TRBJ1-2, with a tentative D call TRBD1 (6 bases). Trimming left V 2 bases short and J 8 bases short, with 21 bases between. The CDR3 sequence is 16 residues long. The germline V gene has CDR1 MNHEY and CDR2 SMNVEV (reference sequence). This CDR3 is CASSLDMRWGPRGYTF. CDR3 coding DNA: TGTGCCAGCAGTTTAGATATGCGTTGGGGGCCGAGGGGCTACACCTTC.

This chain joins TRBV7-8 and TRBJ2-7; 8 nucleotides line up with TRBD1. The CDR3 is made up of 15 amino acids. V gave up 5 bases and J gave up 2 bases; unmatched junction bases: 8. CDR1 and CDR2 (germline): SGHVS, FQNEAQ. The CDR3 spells CASSRRGQGAYEQYF. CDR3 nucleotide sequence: TGTGCCAGCAGCCGAAGAGGACAGGGTGCCTACGAGCAGTACTTC.

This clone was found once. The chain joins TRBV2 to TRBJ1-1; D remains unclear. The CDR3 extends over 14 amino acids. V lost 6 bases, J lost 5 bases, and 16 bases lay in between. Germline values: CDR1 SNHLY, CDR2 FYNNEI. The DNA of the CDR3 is TGTGCCAGCAGCCGGACCGGGGTGGGGACTGAAGCTTTCTTT. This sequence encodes CASSRTGVGTEAFF. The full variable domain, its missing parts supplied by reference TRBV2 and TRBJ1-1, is EPEVTQTPSHQVTQMGQEVILRCVPISNHLYFYWYRQILGQKVEFLVSFYNNEISEKSEIFDDQFSVERPDGSNFTLKIRSTKLEDSAMYFCASSRTGVGTEAFFGQGTRLTVV.

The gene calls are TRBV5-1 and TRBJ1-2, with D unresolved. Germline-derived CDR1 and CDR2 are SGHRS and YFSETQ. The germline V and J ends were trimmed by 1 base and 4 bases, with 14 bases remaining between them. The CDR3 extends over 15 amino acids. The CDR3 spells CASSLKEGEIYGYTF. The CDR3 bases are TGCGCCAGCAGCTTGAAGGAAGGAGAGATCTATGGCTACACCTTC.

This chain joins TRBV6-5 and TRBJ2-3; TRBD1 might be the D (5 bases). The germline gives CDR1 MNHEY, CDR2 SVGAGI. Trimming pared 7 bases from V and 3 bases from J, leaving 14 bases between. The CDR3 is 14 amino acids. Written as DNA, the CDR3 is TGTGCCAGCAAGCTACCTGGACAAACAGATACGCAGTATTTT. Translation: CASKLPGQTDTQYF.

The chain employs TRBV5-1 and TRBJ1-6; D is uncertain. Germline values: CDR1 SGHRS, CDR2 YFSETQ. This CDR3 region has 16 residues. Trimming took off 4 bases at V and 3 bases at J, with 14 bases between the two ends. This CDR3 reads CASSAGQLGYNSPLHF. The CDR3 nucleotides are TGCGCCAGCAGCGCGGGCCAGTTAGGCTATAATTCACCCCTCCACTTT.

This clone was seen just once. The CDR3 reads CASSLAAVIADTQYF. The CDR3 nucleotides are TGCGCCAGCAGCTTGGCCGCCGTAATAGCAGATACGCAGTATTTT. The chain carries TRBV5-1 and TRBJ2-3; D remains ambiguous. Germline CDR1 and CDR2: SGHRS and YFSETQ. Trimming pared 0 bases from V and 4 bases from J, leaving 12 bases between. The CDR3 runs 15 residues.

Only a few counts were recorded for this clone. DNA for the CDR3: TGTGCCACCACGGCGGGACCCACAGATACGCAGTATTTT. Its translation: CATTAGPTDTQYF. The chain combines TRBV15 with TRBJ2-3, with D tentatively TRBD2 (6 bases). Germline V gene lookup returns CDR1 LNHNV and CDR2 YYDKDF (reference sequence). The CDR3 loop spans 13 amino acids. Trimming left V 7 bases short and J 2 bases short, with 10 bases between.

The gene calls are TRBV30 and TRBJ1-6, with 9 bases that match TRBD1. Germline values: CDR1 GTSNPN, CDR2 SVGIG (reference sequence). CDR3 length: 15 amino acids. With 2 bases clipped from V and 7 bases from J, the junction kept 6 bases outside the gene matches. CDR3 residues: CAWSLSTGGNSPLHF. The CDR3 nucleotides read TGTGCCTGGAGTCTATCGACAGGGGGAAATTCACCCCTCCACTTT.

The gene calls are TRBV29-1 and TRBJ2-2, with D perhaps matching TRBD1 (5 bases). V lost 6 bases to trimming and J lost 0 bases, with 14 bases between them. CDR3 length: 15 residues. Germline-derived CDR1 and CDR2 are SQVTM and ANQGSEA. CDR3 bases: TGCAGCGTCCGATGGGGCAGCGCGAACACCGGGGAGCTGTTTTTT. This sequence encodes CSVRWGSANTGELFF.